The T cell receptor beta chain described here comes from a study of T cell responses to AZD1222 COVID-19 vaccine. Overall study: Pooled samples include second doses given at about 4 or 12 weeks.

Broader study findings: Spike was spanned by vaccine-associated CD4 TCRs, which were dominant at 160-218 and 743-854. Females outnumbered males among donors, who were mostly white British; clonal diversity was possibly underestimated.

Sequencing used immunoSEQ multiplex PCR; TCRdb keeps in-frame clones, though not all of them. The sample shows 100,000 to 150,000 clones, 88% of them seen only once. Concerning this clone: Antigen unknown.

The sample in question was peripheral blood, obtained on day 0 of AZD1222 vaccination. The receptor was derived from an adult in good health.

CDR3 in DNA: TGTGCCAGCAGAACGGGACAGGGGCTTGGCTACACCTTC. This sequence encodes CASRTGQGLGYTF. This sequence joins TRBV12-3 or TRBV12-4 and TRBJ1-2, with 10 nucleotides matching TRBD1. J was trimmed by 7 bases and V by 6 bases; bases with no gene match: 5. The CDR3 consists of 13 residues.